The clone carrying this T cell receptor beta chain was seen a handful of times. As yet, its antigen is unknown. This entry belongs to a study of T cells in Graves' hyperthyroidism and ophthalmopathy. Trimming cost V 1 base and J 0 bases; bases outside gene matches: 5. Germline V gene sequence: CDR1 SGHVS, CDR2 FNYEAQ. This CDR3 region has 16 residues. Researchers amplified the TCR beta CDR3 regions from RNA transcripts. Researchers ran a first-round RT-PCR on the TCR CDR3 using the HTBI primer set. Using its own MiXCR run on the multiplex PCR reads, TCRdb lists one record per CDR3 protein. Of over 550,000 distinct CDR3 sequences in the sample, over 15% were seen once. Investigators excluded patients with uncontrolled infection, other autoimmune disease, pregnancy or lactation. Diagnoses were made from clinical symptoms, serum measures (thyroxine and TRAb), thyroid ultrasound and orbital computed tomography. Isolation of PBMCs was performed on 8 to 10 ml fresh peripheral blood.

The study's findings and limits: Through a model of 13 V-J features, ophthalmopathy was separated from stable hyperthyroidism.

The clonotype was recovered from a woman between 18 and 29 years old with Graves' hyperthyroidism. V is TRBV7-6 and J is TRBJ1-1; 7 bases map to TRBD1. Specimen: blood. This CDR3 is CASSLDPGGMNTEAFF. CDR3 nucleotides: TGTGCCAGCAGCTTAGATCCAGGGGGAATGAACACTGAAGCTTTCTTT.